This T cell receptor (beta chain) originates from a study of cytomegalovirus exposure and HLA in healthy donors. About the research overall: Early released data had tens of millions of unique TCRs, all coming from HLA-typed donors.

The PCR had 60 Vbeta and 13 Jbeta primers. Clones were read by immunoSEQ multiplex PCR, and TCRdb kept only the in-frame ones, dropping some. The data contain 200,000 to 250,000 clones, 65% to 85% of them seen just once; the ten biggest clones take up 1.5% to 2%. Study-wide results and caveats: Some TCR beta chains (roughly 160 of them) were listed as cytomegalovirus-associated.

On this clone: The antigen remains unidentified.

Trimming stripped 0 bases from V and 3 bases from J, with 10 bases between. The germline CDR1 and CDR2 sequences are SGHRS and YFSETQ. There are 14 residues in the CDR3. This chain uses TRBV5-1 with TRBJ2-7; D possibly corresponds to TRBD2 (6 bases). Sample: PBMCs. This receptor was identified in a man aged 50 to 59 in good health and CMV-seronegative. The CDR3 region has the DNA TGCGCCAGCAGCTTGGGTGGGGGGATCTACGAGCAGTACTTC. It yields the protein CASSLGGGIYEQYF.